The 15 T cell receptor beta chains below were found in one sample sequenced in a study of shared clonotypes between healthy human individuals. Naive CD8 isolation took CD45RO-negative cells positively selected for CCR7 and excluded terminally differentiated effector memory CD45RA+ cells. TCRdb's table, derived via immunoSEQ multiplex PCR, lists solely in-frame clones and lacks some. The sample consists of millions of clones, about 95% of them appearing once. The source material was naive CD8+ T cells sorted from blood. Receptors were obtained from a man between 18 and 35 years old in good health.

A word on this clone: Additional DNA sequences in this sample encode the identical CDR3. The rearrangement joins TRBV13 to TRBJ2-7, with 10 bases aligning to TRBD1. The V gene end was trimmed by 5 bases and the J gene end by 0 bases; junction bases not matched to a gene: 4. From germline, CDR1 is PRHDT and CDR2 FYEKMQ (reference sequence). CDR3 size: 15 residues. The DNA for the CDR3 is TGTGCCAGCAGCCCCCGGACAGGGGGCTCCTACGAGCAGTACTTC. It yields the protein CASSPRTGGSYEQYF. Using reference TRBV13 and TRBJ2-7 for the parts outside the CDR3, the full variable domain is AAGVIQSPRHLIKEKRETATLKCYPIPRHDTVYWYQQGPGQDPQFLISFYEKMQSDKGSIPDRFSAQQFSDYHSELNMSSLELGDSALYFCASSPRTGGSYEQYFGPGTRLTVT.

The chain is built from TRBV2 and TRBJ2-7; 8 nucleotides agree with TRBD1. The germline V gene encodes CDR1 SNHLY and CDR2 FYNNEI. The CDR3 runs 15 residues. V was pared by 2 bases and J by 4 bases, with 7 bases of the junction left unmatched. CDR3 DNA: TGTGCCAGCAGTGAAAGAGACAGGGGCGTTTACGAGCAGTACTTC. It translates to CASSERDRGVYEQYF.

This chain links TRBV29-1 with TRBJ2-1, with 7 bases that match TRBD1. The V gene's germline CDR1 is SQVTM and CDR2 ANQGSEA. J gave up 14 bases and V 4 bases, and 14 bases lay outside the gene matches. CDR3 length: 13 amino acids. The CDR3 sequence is CSVGQGEKAGEFF. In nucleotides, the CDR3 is TGCAGCGTTGGACAGGGAGAAAAGGCGGGTGAGTTCTTC.

For the CDR3, the DNA is TGTGCCAGCAGCTTGGACGGGGTGGGTCGTGCCGGGGAGCTGTTTTTT. Translated: CASSLDGVGRAGELFF. The genes are TRBV5-4 and TRBJ2-2; TRBD2 is a possible D gene (5 bases). Germline lookup yields CDR1 SGHNT and CDR2 YYREEE (reference sequence). The CDR3 spans 16 residues. V was clipped by 0 bases and J by 6 bases, with 15 bases between them.

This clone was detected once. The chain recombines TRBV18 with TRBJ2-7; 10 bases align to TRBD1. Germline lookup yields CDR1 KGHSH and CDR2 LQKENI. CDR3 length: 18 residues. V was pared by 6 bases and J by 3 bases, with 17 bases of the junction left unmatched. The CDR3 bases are TGTGCCAGCTCCCCCTCGACAGGGGGCTCTAGTCTGGACTACGAGCAGTACTTC. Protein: CASSPSTGGSSLDYEQYF.

This chain's CDR3 is CASSFGQSNNEQFF. The CDR3 DNA reads TGTGCCAGCAGCTTCGGACAGTCCAACAATGAGCAGTTCTTC. This sequence joins TRBV11-1 and TRBJ2-1, with D perhaps TRBD1 (6 bases). The length of the CDR3 is 14 residues. V was pared by 3 bases and J by 5 bases, with 11 bases between. CDR1 SGHAT and CDR2 FQDESV come from the germline V gene (reference sequence).

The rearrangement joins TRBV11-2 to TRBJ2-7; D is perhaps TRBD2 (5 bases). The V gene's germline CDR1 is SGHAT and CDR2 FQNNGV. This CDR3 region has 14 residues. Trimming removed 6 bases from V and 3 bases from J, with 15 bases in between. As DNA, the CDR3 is TGTGCCAGCAGACGGGATCTAGGACTCTACGAGCAGTACTTC. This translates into CASRRDLGLYEQYF.

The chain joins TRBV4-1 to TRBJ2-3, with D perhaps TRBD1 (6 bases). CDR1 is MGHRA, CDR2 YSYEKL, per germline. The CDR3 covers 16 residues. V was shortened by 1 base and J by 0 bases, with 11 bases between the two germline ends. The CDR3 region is CASSQGSTGSTDTQYF. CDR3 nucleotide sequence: TGCGCCAGCAGCCAAGGAAGCACAGGGAGCACAGATACGCAGTATTTT.

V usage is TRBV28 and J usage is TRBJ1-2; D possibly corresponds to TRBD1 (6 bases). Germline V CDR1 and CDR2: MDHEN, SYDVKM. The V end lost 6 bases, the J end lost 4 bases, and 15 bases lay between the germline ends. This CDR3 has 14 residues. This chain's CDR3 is CASRFIGQFYGYTF. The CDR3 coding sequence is TGTGCCAGCAGGTTCATTGGACAGTTCTATGGCTACACCTTC.

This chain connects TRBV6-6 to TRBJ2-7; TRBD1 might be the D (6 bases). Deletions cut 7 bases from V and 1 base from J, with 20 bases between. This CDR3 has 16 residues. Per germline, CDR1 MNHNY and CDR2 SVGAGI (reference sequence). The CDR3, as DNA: TGTGCCAGCACCCGCTCCTTGGCAGGGGCTTCCTACGAGCAGTACTTC. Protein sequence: CASTRSLAGASYEQYF.

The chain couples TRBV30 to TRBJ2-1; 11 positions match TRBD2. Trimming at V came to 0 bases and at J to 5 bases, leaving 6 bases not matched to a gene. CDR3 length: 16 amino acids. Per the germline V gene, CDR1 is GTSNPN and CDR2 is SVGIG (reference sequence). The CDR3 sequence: CAWSVYSGGVDNEQFF. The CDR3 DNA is TGTGCCTGGAGTGTTTATAGCGGGGGGGTGGACAATGAGCAGTTCTTC.

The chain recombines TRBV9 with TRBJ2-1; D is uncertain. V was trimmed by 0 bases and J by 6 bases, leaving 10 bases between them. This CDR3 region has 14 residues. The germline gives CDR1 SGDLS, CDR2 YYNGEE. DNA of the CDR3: TGTGCCAGCAGCGTAGTTGGAGCTAGCAATGAGCAGTTCTTC. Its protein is CASSVVGASNEQFF.

The CDR3 is CASTVDRDFNQPQHF. The CDR3 bases are TGTGCCAGCACCGTCGACAGGGACTTCAATCAGCCCCAGCATTTT. The chain carries TRBV28 and TRBJ1-5, with 7 bases lining up with TRBD1. Germline loops: CDR1 MDHEN, CDR2 SYDVKM. The CDR3 is 15 residues long. The junction had 9 bases not matched to a gene; V was cut back by 7 bases and J by 3 bases.

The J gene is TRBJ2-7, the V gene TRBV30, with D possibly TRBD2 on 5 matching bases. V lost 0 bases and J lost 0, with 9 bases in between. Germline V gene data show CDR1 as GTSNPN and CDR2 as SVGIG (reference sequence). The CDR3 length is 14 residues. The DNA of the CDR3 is TGTGCCTGGAGTGTGTCGGGGAACTCCTACGAGCAGTACTTC. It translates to CAWSVSGNSYEQYF.

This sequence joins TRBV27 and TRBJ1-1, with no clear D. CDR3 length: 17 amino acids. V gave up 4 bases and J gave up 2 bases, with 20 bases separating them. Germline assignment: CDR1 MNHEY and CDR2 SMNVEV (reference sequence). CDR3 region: CASSSTQRHTGNTEAFF. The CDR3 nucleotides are TGTGCCAGCAGTTCCACACAACGACACACCGGAAACACTGAAGCTTTCTTT.